Shown below are 24 T cell receptor beta chains from a single sample sequenced in a study of shared clonotypes between healthy human individuals. Profiled with immunoSEQ multiplex PCR; TCRdb holds only in-frame clones, not every one. Among 2 million to 2.5 million clones listed, approximately 93% were seen once. The specimen was naive CD4+ T cells from PBMCs. Subset here: CD45RA+ positively selected. All receptors come from a man younger than 35 in good health. Some clones in this sample may be carry-over from other donors' samples.

This chain uses TRBV10-3 with TRBJ2-7; D is possibly TRBD1 or TRBD2 (6 bases each). The V end lost 8 bases, the J end lost 3 bases, and 20 bases lay between the germline ends. The CDR3 length is 15 residues. The V gene's germline CDR1 is ENHRY and CDR2 SYGVKD. In DNA form, the CDR3 reads TGTGCCATCCAAGGAGGTTCCGGAGGGGGCTACGAGCAGTACTTC. It is translated as CAIQGGSGGGYEQYF.

The V gene is TRBV11-2, the J gene TRBJ1-1, with unresolved D. Looked up from germline, CDR1 is SGHAT and CDR2 is FQNNGV. V shed 5 bases and J shed 3 bases, with 13 bases lying between them. The CDR3 has 14 amino acids. The CDR3 DNA sequence: TGTGCCAGCAGCGCATTAAGACGGTACACTGAAGCTTTCTTT. Protein sequence: CASSALRRYTEAFF.

V gene TRBV15 combines with J gene TRBJ1-2; a possible D gene is TRBD1 (6 bases). Germline V lookup: CDR1 LNHNV, CDR2 YYDKDF (reference sequence). The V end was cut by 5 bases, the J end by 6 bases, with 19 bases between. This CDR3 is built from 15 residues. CDR3 DNA sequence: TGTGCCACCAGCCCGAGGGCAGGGGCGGGAAATGGCTACACCTTC. Residues: CATSPRAGAGNGYTF.

The chain couples TRBV15 to TRBJ1-3, with 7 bases lining up with TRBD1. The CDR3 has 16 residues. Germline V gene lookup returns CDR1 LNHNV and CDR2 YYDKDF (reference sequence). V trimming: 0 bases; J trimming: 4 bases; junction bases outside the gene matches: 6. CDR3 amino acids: CATSREPWTGGNTIYF. Written as DNA, the CDR3 is TGTGCCACCAGCAGAGAGCCCTGGACAGGCGGAAACACCATATATTTT.

This chain links TRBV18 with TRBJ2-1; D unresolved. V lost 5 bases and J lost 0, with 8 bases in between. The CDR3 totals 14 residues. The germline V gene encodes CDR1 KGHSH and CDR2 LQKENI. CDR3 region: CASSGVSSYNEQFF. DNA for the CDR3: TGTGCCAGCTCAGGGGTGAGCTCCTACAATGAGCAGTTCTTC.

The chain uses TRBV18 and TRBJ2-5, with 8 bases matching TRBD1. Germline trimming cut 1 base from V and 4 bases from J; bases unmatched to any gene: 5. CDR1 is KGHSH, CDR2 LQKENI, per germline. The CDR3 extends over 15 amino acids. CDR3 DNA: TGTGCCAGCTCACCACAAGGACAGGGCGGAGAGACCCAGTACTTC. This codes for CASSPQGQGGETQYF. Together with reference TRBV18 and TRBJ2-5, the CDR3 gives the full variable domain: NAGVMQNPRHLVRRRGQEARLRCSPMKGHSHVYWYRQLPEEGLKFMVYLQKENIIDESGMPKERFSAEFPKEGPSILRIQQVVRGDSAAYFCASSPQGQGGETQYFGPGTRLLVL.

The chain joins TRBV28 to TRBJ1-3; D ambiguous. V was cut by 3 bases and J by 0 bases, with 6 bases left in between. The CDR3 has 14 residues. Germline CDR1 reads MDHEN; CDR2 reads SYDVKM. CDR3 nucleotide sequence: TGTGCCAGCAGTTTCTGGTACTCTGGAAACACCATATATTTT. Translated: CASSFWYSGNTIYF. Full variable domain (outside the CDR3, taken from reference TRBV28 and TRBJ1-3): DVKVTQSSRYLVKRTGEKVFLECVQDMDHENMFWYRQDPGLGLRLIYFSYDVKMKEKGDIPEGYSVSREKKERFSLILESASTNQTSMYLCASSFWYSGNTIYFGEGSWLTVV.

To note about this clone: The sample contains more than one DNA sequence encoding this CDR3. The V call is TRBV5-1, the J call TRBJ2-2; 9 positions agree with TRBD2. J lost 4 bases, V lost 0 bases, and 1 base had no gene match. Germline values: CDR1 SGHRS, CDR2 YFSETQ. The CDR3 runs 15 residues. The CDR3 DNA is TGCGCCAGCAGCTTGGGACTAGCGGCCACCGGGGAGCTGTTTTTT. Protein product: CASSLGLAATGELFF.

Comment on this clone: Other DNA sequences within the sample encode an identical CDR3. The V call is TRBV28, the J call TRBJ2-7, with D unresolved. The length of the CDR3 is 11 residues. CDR1 is MDHEN, CDR2 SYDVKM, per germline. Trimming pared 2 bases from V and 6 bases from J, leaving 5 bases between. In DNA form, the CDR3 reads TGTGCCAGCAGTTTACGAGCCGAGCAGTACTTC. Translation: CASSLRAEQYF.

The chain joins TRBV28 to TRBJ1-5; D call uncertain. Germline V gives CDR1 MDHEN, CDR2 SYDVKM. The CDR3 contains 15 residues. Trimming took 5 bases from V and 1 from J, leaving 12 bases between them. The CDR3 sequence: CASSRTSQSNQPQHF. For the CDR3, the DNA is TGTGCCAGCAGTAGAACCTCCCAAAGCAATCAGCCCCAGCATTTT.

The chain employs TRBV6-1 and TRBJ2-5; D remains unclear. The germline V gene encodes CDR1 MNHNS and CDR2 SASEGT. CDR3 length: 12 residues. Trimming pared 5 bases from V and 2 bases from J, leaving 6 bases between. CDR3 sequence: CASSWGQETQYF. The DNA of the CDR3 is TGTGCCAGCAGTTGGGGTCAAGAGACCCAGTACTTC.

The CDR3 loop reads CASSSGTGNGYTF. CDR3 DNA: TGTGCCAGCAGCTCCGGGACAGGGAATGGCTACACCTTC. J is TRBJ1-2 and V is TRBV5-4; 9 nucleotides align to TRBD1. This CDR3 region has 13 residues. Per the germline V gene, CDR1 is SGHNT and CDR2 is YYREEE (reference sequence). V shed 3 bases and J 6 bases; nucleotides not matched to a gene: 3.

This sequence joins TRBV15 and TRBJ1-1, with D possibly being TRBD1 (5 bases). V lost 0 bases and J lost 3, with 26 bases in between. The CDR3 has 20 amino acids. Germline V CDR1 and CDR2: LNHNV, YYDKDF (reference sequence). Here the CDR3 reads CATSRDQGLGLWGRDTEAFF. CDR3 sequence (DNA): TGTGCCACCAGCAGAGATCAGGGATTGGGACTATGGGGCAGGGACACTGAAGCTTTCTTT.

The chain is built from TRBV28 and TRBJ2-4; the match to TRBD1 covers 10 bases. J gave up 8 bases and V 5 bases, and 9 bases lay outside the gene matches. The CDR3 consists of 15 residues. In germline, CDR1 is MDHEN, CDR2 SYDVKM. The CDR3 spells CASSPDRGRADIQYF. CDR3 bases: TGTGCCAGCAGTCCCGACAGGGGGCGGGCGGACATTCAGTACTTC.

This clone was seen a single time. This rearrangement joins TRBV18 to TRBJ2-3; TRBD1 aligns across 7 bases. The CDR3 is made up of 15 amino acids. With 5 bases clipped from V and 4 bases from J, the junction kept 9 bases outside the gene matches. Germline-derived CDR1 and CDR2 are KGHSH and LQKENI. CDR3 sequence reads: CASSAQGSVSDTQYF. CDR3 sequence (DNA): TGTGCCAGCTCAGCACAGGGGAGTGTTTCAGATACGCAGTATTTT.

For this clone: This same CDR3 is encoded by further DNA sequences in the sample. The chain links TRBV18 to TRBJ1-1; D not resolved. The CDR3 covers 13 residues. CDR1 and CDR2 (germline): KGHSH, LQKENI. Trimming took off 2 bases at V and 3 bases at J, with 7 bases between the two ends. This chain's CDR3 is CASSPARDTEAFF. The CDR3 DNA reads TGTGCCAGCTCACCAGCGAGGGACACTGAAGCTTTCTTT.

The V and J genes are TRBV7-9 and TRBJ1-4; TRBD1 might be the D (6 bases). This CDR3 has 15 amino acids. Germline V gives CDR1 SEHNR, CDR2 FQNEAQ (reference sequence). Trimming removed 1 base from V and 8 bases from J, with 14 bases in between. CDR3 sequence: CASSLEGTLSEKLFF. The DNA for the CDR3 is TGTGCCAGCAGCTTAGAAGGGACACTTAGCGAAAAACTGTTTTTT.

The V and J genes are TRBV4-1 and TRBJ2-5, with a possible D match to TRBD1 (6 bases). Judging by the DNA end, TRBJ2-7 fits better; the J call may be wrong. The length of the CDR3 is 16 residues. The germline gives CDR1 MGHRA, CDR2 YSYEKL. In DNA, the CDR3 is TGCGCCAGCAGCCCGGACAGTCGACAGCGGCATGTCGAGCAGTACTTC. Translating gives CASSPDSRQRHVEQYF.

V gene TRBV28 combines with J gene TRBJ1-6, with 7 bases lining up with TRBD1. The CDR3 runs 13 residues. CDR1 is MDHEN, CDR2 SYDVKM, per germline. Trimming removed 10 bases from V and 9 bases from J; junction bases left unmatched: 9. CDR3 in DNA: TGTGCCACCCTGAGACAGGGAGGTTCACCCCTCCACTTT. Its translation: CATLRQGGSPLHF.

The V and J genes are TRBV5-4 and TRBJ1-2; tentatively, D is TRBD1 (5 bases). CDR1 is SGHNT, CDR2 YYREEE, per germline (reference sequence). The germline V and J ends were trimmed by 0 bases and 7 bases, with 16 bases remaining between them. The CDR3 is 15 residues long. The CDR3 bases are TGTGCCAGCAGCTTGGCGTCAGGGAATCCGGGTGGCTACACCTTC. Translated, it gives CASSLASGNPGGYTF.

This clone was counted a single time. The V gene is TRBV19, the J gene TRBJ1-5; TRBD1 matches at 7 bases. The junction had 8 bases not matched to a gene; V was cut back by 3 bases and J by 0 bases. CDR3 length: 17 amino acids. CDR1 is LNHDA, CDR2 SQIVND, per germline (reference sequence). DNA for the CDR3: TGTGCCAGTAGTATGGACAGGCGACACTATAGCAATCAGCCCCAGCATTTT. It specifies CASSMDRRHYSNQPQHF. The variable domain in full, completed from reference TRBV19 and TRBJ1-5, reads DGGITQSPKYLFRKEGQNVTLSCEQNLNHDAMYWYRQDPGQGLRLIYYSQIVNDFQKGDIAEGYSVSREKKESFPLTVTSAQKNPTAFYLCASSMDRRHYSNQPQHFGDGTRLSIL.

This clone was counted only a few times. The V call is TRBV4-2, the J call TRBJ1-2; no reliable D call. V was clipped by 0 bases and J by 0 bases, with 11 bases between them. The CDR3 runs to 16 residues. Germline CDR1 and CDR2: LGHNA and YNFKEQ. The CDR3 sequence is CASSQDRTGTNYGYTF. Here the CDR3 DNA reads TGTGCCAGCAGCCAAGACCGGACTGGAACTAACTATGGCTACACCTTC.

The DNA for the CDR3 is TGTGCCACCCTGCCGAGGGGCCGGGAGACCCAGTACTTC. Protein: CATLPRGRETQYF. The gene calls are TRBV2 and TRBJ2-5; the D call may be TRBD1 or TRBD2 (5 bases each). The CDR3 runs 13 residues. V gave up 10 bases and J gave up 5 bases, with 17 bases separating them. Germline CDR1 reads SNHLY; CDR2 reads FYNNEI.

The rearrangement joins TRBV5-1 to TRBJ1-2; D perhaps matches TRBD1 (6 bases). Germline V CDR1 and CDR2: SGHRS, YFSETQ. This CDR3 comprises 14 residues. Trimming took off 3 bases at V and 0 bases at J, with 9 bases between the two ends. The DNA of the CDR3 is TGCGCCAGCAGCTGGACAGACCCTAACTATGGCTACACCTTC. It codes for CASSWTDPNYGYTF.